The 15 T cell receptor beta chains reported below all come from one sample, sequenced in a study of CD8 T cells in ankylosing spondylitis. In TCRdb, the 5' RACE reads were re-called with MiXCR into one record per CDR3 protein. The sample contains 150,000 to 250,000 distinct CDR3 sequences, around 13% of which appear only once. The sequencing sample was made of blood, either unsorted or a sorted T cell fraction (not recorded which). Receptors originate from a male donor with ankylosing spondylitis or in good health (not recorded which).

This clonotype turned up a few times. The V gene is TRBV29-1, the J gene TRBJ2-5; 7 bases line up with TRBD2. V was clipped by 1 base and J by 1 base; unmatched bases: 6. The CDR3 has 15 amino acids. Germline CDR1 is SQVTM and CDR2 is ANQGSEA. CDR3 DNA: TGCAGCGTTGAAGGAGCGGGGACTCTCCAAGAGACCCAGTACTTC. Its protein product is CSVEGAGTLQETQYF.

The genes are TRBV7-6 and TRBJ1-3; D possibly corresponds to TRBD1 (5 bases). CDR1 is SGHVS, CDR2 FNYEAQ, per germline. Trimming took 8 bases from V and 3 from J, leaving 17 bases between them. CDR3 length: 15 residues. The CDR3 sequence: CASGRPLGGGNTIYF. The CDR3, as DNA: TGTGCCAGCGGACGCCCTCTCGGGGGTGGAAACACCATATATTTT.

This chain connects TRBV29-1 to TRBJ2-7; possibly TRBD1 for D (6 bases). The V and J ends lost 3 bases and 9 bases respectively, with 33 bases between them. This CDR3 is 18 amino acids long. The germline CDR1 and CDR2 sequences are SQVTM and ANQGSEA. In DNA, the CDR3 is TGCAGCGTTGAGGGTGGAGGTGAGGGGGACCTGAATCTTGGTGGGCAGTACTTC. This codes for CSVEGGGEGDLNLGGQYF.

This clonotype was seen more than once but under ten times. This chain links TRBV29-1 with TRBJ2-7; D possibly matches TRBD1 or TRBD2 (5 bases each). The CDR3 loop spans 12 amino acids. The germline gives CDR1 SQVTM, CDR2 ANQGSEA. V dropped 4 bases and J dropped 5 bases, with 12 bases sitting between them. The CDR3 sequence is CSVVGERNEQYF. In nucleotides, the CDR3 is TGCAGCGTTGTAGGGGAGCGGAACGAGCAGTACTTC.

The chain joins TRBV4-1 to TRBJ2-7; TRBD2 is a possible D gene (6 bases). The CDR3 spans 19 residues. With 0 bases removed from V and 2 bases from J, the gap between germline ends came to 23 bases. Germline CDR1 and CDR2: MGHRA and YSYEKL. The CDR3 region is CASSQDGRAGHHGAYEQYF. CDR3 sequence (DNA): TGCGCCAGCAGCCAAGATGGACGAGCGGGCCACCATGGGGCCTACGAGCAGTACTTC.

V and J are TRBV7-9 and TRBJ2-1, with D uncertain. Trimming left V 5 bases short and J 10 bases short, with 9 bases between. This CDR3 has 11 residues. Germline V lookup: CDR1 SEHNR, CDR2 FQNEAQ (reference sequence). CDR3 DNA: TGTGCCAGCAGCGCTCAAGGCGAGCAGTTCTTC. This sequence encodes CASSAQGEQFF.

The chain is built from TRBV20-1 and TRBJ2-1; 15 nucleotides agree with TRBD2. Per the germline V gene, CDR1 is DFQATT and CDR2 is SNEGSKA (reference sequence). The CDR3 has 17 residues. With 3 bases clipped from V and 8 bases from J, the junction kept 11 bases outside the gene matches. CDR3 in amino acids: CSASMIGLAGGPHEQFF. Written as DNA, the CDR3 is TGCAGTGCTAGCATGATCGGACTAGCGGGGGGGCCTCATGAGCAGTTCTTC.

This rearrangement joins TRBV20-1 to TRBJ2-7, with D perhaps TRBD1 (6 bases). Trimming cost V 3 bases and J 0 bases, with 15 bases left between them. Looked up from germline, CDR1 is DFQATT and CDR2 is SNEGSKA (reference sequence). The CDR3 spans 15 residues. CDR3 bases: TGCAGTGCTAGTGACCCCGACAGGCCCTCCTACGAGCAGTACTTC. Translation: CSASDPDRPSYEQYF.

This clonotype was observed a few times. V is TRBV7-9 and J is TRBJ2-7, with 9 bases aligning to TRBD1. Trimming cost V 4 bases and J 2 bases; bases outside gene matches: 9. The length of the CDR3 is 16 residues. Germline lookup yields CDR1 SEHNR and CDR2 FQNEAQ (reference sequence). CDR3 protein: CASSYTPGQGPYEQYF. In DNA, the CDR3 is TGTGCCAGCAGCTACACTCCGGGACAGGGCCCCTACGAGCAGTACTTC. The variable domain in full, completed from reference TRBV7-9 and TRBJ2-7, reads DTGVSQNPRHKITKRGQNVTFRCDPISEHNRLYWYRQTLGQGPEFLTYFQNEAQLEKSRLLSDRFSAERPKGSFSTLEIQRTEQGDSAMYLCASSYTPGQGPYEQYFGPGTRLTVT.

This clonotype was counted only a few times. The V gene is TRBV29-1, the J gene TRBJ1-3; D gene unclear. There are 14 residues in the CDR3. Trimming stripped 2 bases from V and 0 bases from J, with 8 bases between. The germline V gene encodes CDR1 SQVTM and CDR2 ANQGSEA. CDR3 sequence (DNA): TGCAGCGTTGAAAGTGACCTCTCTGGAAACACCATATATTTT. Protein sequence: CSVESDLSGNTIYF.

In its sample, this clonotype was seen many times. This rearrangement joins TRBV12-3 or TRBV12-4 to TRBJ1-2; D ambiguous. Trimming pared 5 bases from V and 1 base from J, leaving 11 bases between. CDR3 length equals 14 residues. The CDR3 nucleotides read TGTGCCAGCAGTCCAGTCCAGAGTAACTATGGCTACACCTTC. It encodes CASSPVQSNYGYTF.

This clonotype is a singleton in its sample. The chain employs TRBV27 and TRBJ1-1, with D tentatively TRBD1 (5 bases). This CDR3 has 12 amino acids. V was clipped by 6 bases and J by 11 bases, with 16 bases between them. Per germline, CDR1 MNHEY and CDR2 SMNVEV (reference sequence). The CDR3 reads CASSHPGGGAFF. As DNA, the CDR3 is TGTGCCAGCAGCCATCCGGGGGGAGGGGCTTTCTTT.

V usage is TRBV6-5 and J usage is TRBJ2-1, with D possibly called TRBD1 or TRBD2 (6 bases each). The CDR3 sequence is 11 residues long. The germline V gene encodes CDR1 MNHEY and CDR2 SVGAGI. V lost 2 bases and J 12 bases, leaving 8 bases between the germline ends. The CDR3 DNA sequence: TGTGCCAGCAGTTACGGGGGGCTGCAGTTCTTC. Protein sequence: CASSYGGLQFF.

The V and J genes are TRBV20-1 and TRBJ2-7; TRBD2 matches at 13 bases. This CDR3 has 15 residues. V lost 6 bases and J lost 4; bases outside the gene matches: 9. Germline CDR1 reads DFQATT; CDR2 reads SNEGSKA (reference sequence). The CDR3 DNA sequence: TGCAGTGCCTATGGACTAGCGGGGGTCCATTACGAGCAGTACTTC. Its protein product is CSAYGLAGVHYEQYF.

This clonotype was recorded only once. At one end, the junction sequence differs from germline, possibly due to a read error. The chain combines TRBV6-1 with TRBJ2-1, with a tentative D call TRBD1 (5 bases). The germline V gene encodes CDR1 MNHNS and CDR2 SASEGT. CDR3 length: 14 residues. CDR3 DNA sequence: TGTGCCAGCACTGGAGCAGGGATAGGCAATGAGGAGTTCTTC. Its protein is CASTGAGIGNEEFF.